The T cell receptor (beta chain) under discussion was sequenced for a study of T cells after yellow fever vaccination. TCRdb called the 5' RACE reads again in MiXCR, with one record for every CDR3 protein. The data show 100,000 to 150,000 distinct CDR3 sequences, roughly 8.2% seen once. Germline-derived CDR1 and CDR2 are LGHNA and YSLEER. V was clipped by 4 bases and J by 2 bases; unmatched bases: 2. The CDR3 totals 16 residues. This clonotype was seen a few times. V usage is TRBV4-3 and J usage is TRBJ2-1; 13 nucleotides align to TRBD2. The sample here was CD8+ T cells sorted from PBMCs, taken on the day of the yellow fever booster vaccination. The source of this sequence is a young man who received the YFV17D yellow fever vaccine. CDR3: CASSRGTSGAYNEQFF. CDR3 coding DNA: TGCGCCAGCAGCCGGGGGACTAGCGGGGCCTACAATGAGCAGTTCTTC.